The sequence of this T cell receptor beta chain was determined in a study of beta chain features in type 1 diabetes. On the study more broadly: On cell yields, gender and age, patients and healthy donors were similar. Points from the study as a whole: Moderate but significant shortening of TCRB CDR3s was recorded in all four CD4+ subsets from Type 1 diabetes patients. Reads derived from cDNA could over-represent cells showing high TCR expression.

Purity above 95% was achieved in all sorted populations. Sequencing targeted expressed TCRB transcripts, as all isolated RNA had been reverse transcribed. Assay used: immunoSEQ multiplex PCR; TCRdb lists only in-frame clones, some missing. The top ten clones hold approximately 2.1% of a sample with tens of thousands of clones, over 50% of them seen once. On this clone itself: Its antigen is not identified.

The sample taken for sequencing was Tregs from blood. This clonotype originated in a woman aged 18-29 years in good health.

The CDR3 spells CASRGQINYEQYF. The DNA of the CDR3 is TGTGCCAGCAGGGGACAAATTAACTACGAGCAGTACTTC. The chain combines TRBV27 with TRBJ2-7; D perhaps matches TRBD1 (6 bases). The CDR3 is 13 amino acids. V was clipped by 6 bases and J by 3 bases, with 12 bases between them. Germline V gene sequence: CDR1 MNHEY, CDR2 SMNVEV (reference sequence).